The entry that follows covers one T cell receptor beta chain sequence. What it binds is not known. This sample is part of a study of metastatic and nonmetastatic thyroid tumors. Looking at the study overall: A comparison of repertoires was made across blood and tumor or nodule tissue from malignant and benign thyroid patients.

In the original processing: CDR3 was compared across clinicopathological groups, and the resulting differences were used to build a distant-metastasis classifier for papillary thyroid cancer. TCRdb re-called the PCR reads with MiXCR. The V and J calls come from TCRdb's annotation, not from the publication. The table has tens of thousands of clones, about 20% seen once; the top ten hold roughly two fifths. All patients were treatment-naive before thyroid surgery. Findings and caveats of the study: Reported TCR beta diversity, measured in blood and tumor, was significantly higher for malignant thyroid tumors than for benign nodules.

The receptor's source is a female donor with papillary thyroid cancer or a benign thyroid nodule (not recorded which). Some clones in this sample may be carry-over from other donors' samples. Material for sequencing was blood.

CDR3 sequence (DNA): TGCAGCGGCACCGGGACGGAAGGCTACACCTTC. Amino acid sequence: CSGTGTEGYTF. The chain combines TRBV20-1 with TRBJ1-2; a weak D match, TRBD1 (5 bases). The germline gives CDR1 DFQATT, CDR2 SNEGSKA (reference sequence). CDR3 length equals 11 residues.